This T cell receptor beta chain stems from a study of T cells in Graves' hyperthyroidism and ophthalmopathy. This CDR3 region has 16 residues. CDR1 LNHNV and CDR2 YYDKDF come from the germline V gene (reference sequence). The trim removed 5 bases at V and 4 bases at J, leaving 14 bases unmatched. Many counts were recorded for this clonotype. Its antigen is unidentified. Study findings and constraints: Peripheral blood also featured most of the thyroid clonotypes expanded above 0.001.

Amplification of TCR beta CDR3 regions used RNA as the template. First-round RT-PCR targeting the TCR CDR3 was performed with the HTBI primer set. Via MiXCR, TCRdb re-called the multiplex PCR reads, giving one row per CDR3 protein. The sample lists more than 350,000 distinct CDR3 sequences, 12% to 15% occurring once. The specimen sequenced was blood. The receptor was derived from a woman between 55 and 75 years old with Graves' ophthalmopathy. The chain couples TRBV15 to TRBJ2-7, with 7 nucleotides matching TRBD2. The CDR3 DNA reads TGTGCCACCAGCGGGTATGGGGGAGGGCCTCGGTACGAGCAGTACTTC. Protein product: CATSGYGGGPRYEQYF.